This T cell receptor beta chain was documented in a study of kidney transplant recipient with SARS-CoV-2 infection. CDR3 length: 16 amino acids. Germline V gene sequence: CDR1 MNHGY, CDR2 SAAAGT. As concerns this clonotype: This clone may be a read error of a much larger clone one base away.

TCRdb ran MiXCR on the reads and lists one entry per CDR3 protein. The sample consists of some 220,000 distinct CDR3 sequences, under 35% of them appearing once. The clonotype comes from a young adult male patient who had COVID-19 and was a kidney transplant recipient. Some T cells may be transferred from the graft donor. Sequenced here: a blood sample, sampled at baseline and on roughly day 110 from a kidney transplant recipient. J is TRBJ2-7 and V is TRBV6-8; D possibly corresponds to TRBD2 (5 bases). The CDR3 loop reads CTSSYAGTGVAYEQYF. The CDR3 DNA reads as TGTACCAGCAGTTATGCGGGCACCGGTGTTGCCTACGAGCAGTACTTC.